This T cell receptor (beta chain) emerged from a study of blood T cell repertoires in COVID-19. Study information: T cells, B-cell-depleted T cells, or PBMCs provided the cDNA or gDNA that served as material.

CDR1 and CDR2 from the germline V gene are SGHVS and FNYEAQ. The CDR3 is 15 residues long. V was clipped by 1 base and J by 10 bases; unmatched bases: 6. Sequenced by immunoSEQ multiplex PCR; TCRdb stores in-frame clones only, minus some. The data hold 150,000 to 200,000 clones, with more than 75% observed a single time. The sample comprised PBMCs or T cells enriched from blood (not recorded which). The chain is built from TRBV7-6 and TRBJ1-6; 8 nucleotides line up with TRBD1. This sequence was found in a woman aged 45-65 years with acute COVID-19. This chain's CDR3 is CASSLVDAGGSPLHF. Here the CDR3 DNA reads TGTGCCAGCAGCTTAGTCGATGCAGGGGGCTCACCCCTCCACTTT.